The following is a T cell receptor (beta chain) sequence with its context. The data originate from a study of blood T cell repertoires in COVID-19. Study-wide background: Acute and convalescent COVID-19 samples came from the United States, Italy and Spain.

Authors' analysis steps: Estimation of nucleated cell counts relied on the amplification of reference gene primers. Repertoires were generated with immunoSEQ multiplex PCR, while TCRdb's copy carries only in-frame clones and drops some. Clonal size and the V and J genes are those of that table, whereas D and trimming came from the DNA. Of roughly 250,000 clones in the sample, approximately 79% were seen once. Input material: peripheral blood. The TCR originated in a woman aged 40 to 50 with active or convalescent COVID-19.

CDR3 residues: CASSADRVPGNTIYF. CDR3 nucleotides: TGTGCCAGCAGTGCCGACAGGGTACCTGGAAACACCATATATTTT. V usage is TRBV28 and J usage is TRBJ1-3; 7 bases match TRBD1. Germline CDR1 MDHEN, CDR2 SYDVKM. The V gene end was trimmed by 5 bases and the J gene end by 2 bases; junction bases not matched to a gene: 6. The CDR3 contains 15 residues. The full variable domain, completed using reference TRBV28 and TRBJ1-3, is DVKVTQSSRYLVKRTGEKVFLECVQDMDHENMFWYRQDPGLGLRLIYFSYDVKMKEKGDIPEGYSVSREKKERFSLILESASTNQTSMYLCASSADRVPGNTIYFGEGSWLTVV.